These 2 T cell receptor beta chains originate from one sample sequenced in a study of low-dose radiotherapy and immunotherapy resistance in tumors. Time point defined: before trial treatment. TRAV and TRBV primers primed cDNA for both TCRalpha and TCRbeta. Over 20 PCR cycles, TCRs were amplified from a constant-region primer and V-primer adapter. A single record per CDR3 protein comes from TCRdb applying MiXCR to the reads. Counted here are around 79,000 distinct CDR3 sequences, approximately 17% occurring once; the ten biggest clones make up around 6.3%. The sequenced sample was PBMCs, obtained before treatment. These receptors came from a male donor with prostate cancer.

This clonotype has a count of ten or more. This chain joins TRBV20-1 and TRBJ2-5; D is possibly TRBD1 (6 bases). With 0 bases removed from V and 5 bases from J, the gap between germline ends came to 13 bases. The germline V gene encodes CDR1 DFQATT and CDR2 SNEGSKA (reference sequence). There are 14 residues in the CDR3. This chain's CDR3 is CSARDPQGSETQYF. DNA for the CDR3: TGCAGTGCTAGAGATCCCCAGGGGTCGGAGACCCAGTACTTC.

This clonotype was seen ten or more times. This rearrangement joins TRBV24-1 to TRBJ2-1; 9 bases line up with TRBD1. Per germline, CDR1 KGHDR and CDR2 SFDVKD. J lost 5 bases, V lost 3 bases, and 10 bases had no gene match. The CDR3 loop spans 17 amino acids. The CDR3 region has the DNA TGTGCCACCAGTGATCCACAGGGGGACAGGGATAACAATGAGCAGTTCTTC. Its protein is CATSDPQGDRDNNEQFF.